A selection of T cell receptor beta chains follows, all from one sample in a study of cytomegalovirus exposure and HLA in healthy donors. Some clones are missing from TCRdb's copy, which holds only in-frame ones; the method was immunoSEQ multiplex PCR. The sample carries 150,000 or so clones, 65% to 75% recorded once. Sequencing was carried out using PBMCs. The receptors here all came from a man younger than 45 in good health and CMV-seronegative. Each CDR3 is given with its conserved first and last residue. Each record gives: D gene, J gene, clone size, V gene, CDR3 DNA, CDR3 protein. A D gene is named only where the DNA matches it firmly. Clone size appears in some rows only: once, few, many, or a class for an expanded clone.

TRBD1,TRBJ2-7,NA,TRBV6-1,TGTGCCTGCGGACAGGGGAACAACGAGCAGTACTTC,CACGQGNNEQYF
NA,TRBJ2-3,NA,TRBV30,TGTGCCTGGACTAGCACAGATACGCAGTATTTT,CAWTSTDTQYF
TRBD2,TRBJ2-7,NA,TRBV6-5,TGTGCCAGCAGTTACTCTTTCTCGGGGGGGAACGAGCAGTACTTC,CASSYSFSGGNEQYF
NA,TRBJ2-7,NA,TRBV7-2,TGTGCCAGCAGCGTCACCGGGACAACCTACGAGCAGTACTTC,CASSVTGTTYEQYF
TRBD1,TRBJ1-1,NA,TRBV2,TGTGCCAGCAGTTCAGGGGGCTTGAACACTGAAGCTTTCTTT,CASSSGGLNTEAFF
NA,TRBJ2-7,NA,TRBV12-2,TGTGCAAGTCGATATGACAGGGGGCAGGTAACCTACGAGCAGTACTTC,CASRYDRGQVTYEQYF
TRBD1,TRBJ1-1,once,TRBV2,TGTGCCAGCCGAGAACCGGGACAGGGATATAGAGCTTTCTTT,CASREPGQGYRAFF
NA,TRBJ1-2,NA,TRBV4-3,TGCGCCAGCAGCTCGGACAGACAGACTAACTATGGCTACACCTTC,CASSSDRQTNYGYTF
TRBD1,TRBJ2-1,NA,TRBV5-1,TGCGCCAGCAGCGCACCACAGGGGGACAATGAGCAGTTCTTC,CASSAPQGDNEQFF
NA,TRBJ2-5,NA,TRBV19,TGTGCCAGTAGTGTTAGCAGGGGTCAAGAGACCCAGTACTTC,CASSVSRGQETQYF
NA,TRBJ2-4,NA,TRBV29-1,TGCAGCGTCGTACTAGCCGGTCAGGACATTCAGTACTTC,CSVVLAGQDIQYF
NA,TRBJ1-3,NA,TRBV7-9,TGTGCCAGCAGCTTAGGAGGGCGGTTAAACACCATATATTTT,CASSLGGRLNTIYF
NA,TRBJ1-4,NA,TRBV2,TGTGCCAGCAGTGACTTTCTTAATGAAAAACTGTTTTTT,CASSDFLNEKLFF
NA,TRBJ1-1,NA,TRBV5-6,TGTGCCAGCAGCCCGGGGGGATGGGGGAGGACTGAAGCTTTCTTT,CASSPGGWGRTEAFF
NA,TRBJ2-3,few,TRBV5-1,TGCGCCAGCAGGGATACAGGGAGCACAGATACGCAGTATTTT,CASRDTGSTDTQYF
NA,TRBJ2-5,NA,TRBV7-2,TGTGCCAGCAGCTTTCGGGGAGATGAGACCCAGTACTTC,CASSFRGDETQYF
NA,TRBJ1-5,NA,TRBV18,TGTGCCAGCTCACCAGGGAGGGATCAGCCCCAGCATTTT,CASSPGRDQPQHF
TRBD1,TRBJ2-7,NA,TRBV7-2,TGTGCCAGCAGCTTAAACGGACAGGGGGTTTCCTACGAGCAGTACTTC,CASSLNGQGVSYEQYF
TRBD1,TRBJ1-1,NA,TRBV7-2,TGTGCCAGCAGCATCTCGACAGGGAGCCCCACTGAAGCTTTCTTT,CASSISTGSPTEAFF
TRBD1,TRBJ1-5,NA,TRBV4-2,TGTGCCAGCAGCCAAGATTGGGGACAGGGGAATCAGCCCCAGCATTTT,CASSQDWGQGNQPQHF
NA,TRBJ2-7,NA,TRBV5-1,TGCGCCAGCAGCCAAACGGGACATCTCTACGAGCAGTACTTC,CASSQTGHLYEQYF
TRBD1,TRBJ1-1,once,TRBV2,TGTGCCAGCAGTGGGGACAGAGAAGCTTTCTTT,CASSGDREAFF
TRBD1,TRBJ2-2,NA,TRBV5-1,TGCGCCAGCAGCCTTAACAGGGGTAACACCGGGGAGCTGTTTTTT,CASSLNRGNTGELFF
NA,TRBJ1-1,few,TRBV13,TGTGCCAGCAGCTTGTTACAGGGACACACTGAAGCTTTCTTT,CASSLLQGHTEAFF
NA,TRBJ1-5,NA,TRBV4-1,TGCGCCAGCAGCCAAGAGGGCGGAGGACCCCAGCATTTT,CASSQEGGGPQHF
NA,TRBJ2-5,NA,TRBV4-3,TGCGCCAGCAGCCAAGTAAATCAGGGACAAGAGACCCAGTACTTC,CASSQVNQGQETQYF
NA,TRBJ1-1,NA,TRBV28,TGTGCCAGCAGTTTCTCGGGCGGAGGCACTGAAGCTTTCTTT,CASSFSGGGTEAFF